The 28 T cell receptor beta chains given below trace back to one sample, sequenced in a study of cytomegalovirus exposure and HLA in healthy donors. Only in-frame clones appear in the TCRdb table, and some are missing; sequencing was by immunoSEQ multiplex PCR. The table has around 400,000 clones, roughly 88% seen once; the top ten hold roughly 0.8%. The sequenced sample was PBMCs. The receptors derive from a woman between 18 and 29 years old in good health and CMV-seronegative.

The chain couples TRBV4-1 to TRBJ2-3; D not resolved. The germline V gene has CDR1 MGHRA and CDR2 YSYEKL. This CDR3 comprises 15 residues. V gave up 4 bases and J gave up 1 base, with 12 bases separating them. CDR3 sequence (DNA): TGCGCCAGCAGCCCTGGGCTTCTTGGCACAGATACGCAGTATTTT. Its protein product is CASSPGLLGTDTQYF.

The chain's CDR3 is CASSQDGGRQETQYF. The CDR3 DNA is TGTGCCAGCAGCCAAGATGGTGGCCGACAAGAGACCCAGTACTTC. J is TRBJ2-5 and V is TRBV4-2; D unresolved. Trimming took off 0 bases at V and 2 bases at J, with 10 bases between the two ends. The V gene's germline CDR1 is LGHNA and CDR2 YNFKEQ. There are 15 residues in the CDR3.

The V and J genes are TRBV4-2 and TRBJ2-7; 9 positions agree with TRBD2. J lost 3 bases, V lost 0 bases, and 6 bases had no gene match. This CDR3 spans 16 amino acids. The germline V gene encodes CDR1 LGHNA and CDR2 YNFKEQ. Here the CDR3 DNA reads TGTGCCAGCAGCCAAGAAGCGCTAGCGGGGCTCTACGAGCAGTACTTC. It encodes CASSQEALAGLYEQYF.

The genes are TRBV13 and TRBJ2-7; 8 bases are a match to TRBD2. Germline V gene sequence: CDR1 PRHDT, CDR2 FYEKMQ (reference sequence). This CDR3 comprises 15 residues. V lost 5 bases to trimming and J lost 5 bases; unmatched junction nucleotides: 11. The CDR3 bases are TGTGCCAGCAGCCAGTGGACTAGCCGGTCCCACGAGCAGTACTTC. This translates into CASSQWTSRSHEQYF.

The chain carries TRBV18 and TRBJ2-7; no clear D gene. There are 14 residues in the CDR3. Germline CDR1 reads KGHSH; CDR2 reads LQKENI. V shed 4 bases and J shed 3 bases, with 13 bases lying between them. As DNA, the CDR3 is TGTGCCAGCTCACTGCTAGTTACCATCTACGAGCAGTACTTC. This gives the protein CASSLLVTIYEQYF.

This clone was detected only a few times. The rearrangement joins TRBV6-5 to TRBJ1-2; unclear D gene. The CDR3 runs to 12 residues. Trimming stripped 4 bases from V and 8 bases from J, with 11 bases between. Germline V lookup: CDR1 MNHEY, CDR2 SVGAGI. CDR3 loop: CASSSPPGGYTF. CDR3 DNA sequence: TGTGCCAGCAGTTCGCCTCCGGGGGGCTACACCTTC.

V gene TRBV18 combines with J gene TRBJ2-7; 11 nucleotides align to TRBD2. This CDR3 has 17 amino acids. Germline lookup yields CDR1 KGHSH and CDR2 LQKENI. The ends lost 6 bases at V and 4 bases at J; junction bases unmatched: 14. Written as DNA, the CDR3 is TGTGCCAGCTCCCTCCACGAAATTAGCGGGAGGGAGTACGAGCAGTACTTC. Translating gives CASSLHEISGREYEQYF.

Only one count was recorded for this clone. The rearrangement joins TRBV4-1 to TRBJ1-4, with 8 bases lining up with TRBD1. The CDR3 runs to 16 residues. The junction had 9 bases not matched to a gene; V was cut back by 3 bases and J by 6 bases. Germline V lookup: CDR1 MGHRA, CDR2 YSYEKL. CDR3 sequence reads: CASSHGTGGDDEKLFF. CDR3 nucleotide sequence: TGCGCCAGCAGCCACGGTACAGGGGGAGACGATGAAAAACTGTTTTTT.

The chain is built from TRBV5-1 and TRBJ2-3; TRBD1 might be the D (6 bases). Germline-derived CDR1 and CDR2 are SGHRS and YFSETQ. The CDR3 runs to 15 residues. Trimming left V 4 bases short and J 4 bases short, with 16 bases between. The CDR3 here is CASSPAGDEADTQYF. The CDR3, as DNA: TGCGCCAGCAGCCCGGCAGGGGATGAGGCAGATACGCAGTATTTT.

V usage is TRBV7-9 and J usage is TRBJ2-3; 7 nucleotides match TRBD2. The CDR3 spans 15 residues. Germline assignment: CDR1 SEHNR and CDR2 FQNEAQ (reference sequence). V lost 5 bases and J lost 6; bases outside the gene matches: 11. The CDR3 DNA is TGTGCCAGCAGCGAGTGGACTAGACGTGCCGATACGCAGTATTTT. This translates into CASSEWTRRADTQYF.

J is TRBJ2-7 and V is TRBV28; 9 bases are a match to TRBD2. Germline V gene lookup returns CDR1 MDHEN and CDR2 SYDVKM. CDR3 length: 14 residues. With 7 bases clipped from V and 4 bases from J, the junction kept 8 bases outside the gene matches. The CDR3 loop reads CASTQGRGGYEQYF. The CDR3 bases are TGTGCCAGCACCCAAGGGCGGGGGGGATACGAGCAGTACTTC.

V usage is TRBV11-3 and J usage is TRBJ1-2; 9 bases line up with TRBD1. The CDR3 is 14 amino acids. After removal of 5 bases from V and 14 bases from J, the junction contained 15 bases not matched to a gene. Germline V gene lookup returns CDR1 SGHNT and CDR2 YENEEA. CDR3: CASSPPGYDRGVTF. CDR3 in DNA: TGTGCCAGCAGCCCCCCGGGGTATGACAGGGGGGTGACCTTC.

CDR3 nucleotide sequence: TGTGCCAGCTCACCACGCCTAGGGGGCTCAATCTCCTACGAGCAGTACTTC. Its translation: CASSPRLGGSISYEQYF. J is TRBJ2-7 and V is TRBV18; TRBD1 agrees at 7 bases. V was clipped by 1 base and J by 0 bases; unmatched bases: 9. The CDR3 is 17 amino acids. The germline V gene has CDR1 KGHSH and CDR2 LQKENI.

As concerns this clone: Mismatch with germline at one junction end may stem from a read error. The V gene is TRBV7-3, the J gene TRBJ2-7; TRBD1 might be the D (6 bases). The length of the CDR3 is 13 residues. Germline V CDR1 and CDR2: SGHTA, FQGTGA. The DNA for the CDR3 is TGTGCCAGCAGCATAACACAGGGCTACGAGCAGTACTTC. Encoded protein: CASSITQGYEQYF.

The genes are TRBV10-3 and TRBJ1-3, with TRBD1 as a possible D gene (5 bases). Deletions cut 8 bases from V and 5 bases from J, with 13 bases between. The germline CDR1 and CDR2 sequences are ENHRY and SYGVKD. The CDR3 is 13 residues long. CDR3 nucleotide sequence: TGTGCCATCGGGGGGACGGGAAGAAACACCATATATTTT. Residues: CAIGGTGRNTIYF.

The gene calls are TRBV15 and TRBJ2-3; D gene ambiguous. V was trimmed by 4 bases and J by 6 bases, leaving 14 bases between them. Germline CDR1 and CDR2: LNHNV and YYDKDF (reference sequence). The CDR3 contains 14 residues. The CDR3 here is CATSISYRPDTQYF. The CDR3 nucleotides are TGTGCCACCAGCATCTCCTACCGCCCGGATACGCAGTATTTT.

DNA of the CDR3: TGTGCCAGCTCACTTCGACAGGGTACCACAGATACGCAGTATTTT. Its protein product is CASSLRQGTTDTQYF. The chain couples TRBV18 to TRBJ2-3; TRBD1 aligns across 7 bases. The germline gives CDR1 KGHSH, CDR2 LQKENI. The CDR3 contains 15 residues. Losses at the gene ends were 4 bases for V and 2 bases for J; bases not matched to a gene: 6.

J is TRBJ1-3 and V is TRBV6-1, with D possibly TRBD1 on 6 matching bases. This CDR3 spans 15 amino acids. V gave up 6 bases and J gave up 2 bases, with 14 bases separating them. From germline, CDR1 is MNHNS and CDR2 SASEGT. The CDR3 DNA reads TGTGCCAGCAGAGGAACCCGGGACACTGGAAACACCATATATTTT. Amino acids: CASRGTRDTGNTIYF.

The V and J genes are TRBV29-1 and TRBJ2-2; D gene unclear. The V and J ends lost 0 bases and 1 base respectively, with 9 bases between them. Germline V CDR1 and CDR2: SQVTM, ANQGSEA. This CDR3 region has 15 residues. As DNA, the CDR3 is TGCAGCGTTGAAGATCGGGTTCTGAACACCGGGGAGCTGTTTTTT. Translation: CSVEDRVLNTGELFF.

CDR3 loop: CASSLSSDTQYF. In nucleotides, the CDR3 is TGTGCCAGCAGCCTGAGTAGTGATACGCAGTATTTT. The rearrangement joins TRBV6-1 to TRBJ2-3; no firm D call. The germline V gene encodes CDR1 MNHNS and CDR2 SASEGT. The CDR3 has 12 residues. Trimming left V 6 bases short and J 6 bases short, with 10 bases between.

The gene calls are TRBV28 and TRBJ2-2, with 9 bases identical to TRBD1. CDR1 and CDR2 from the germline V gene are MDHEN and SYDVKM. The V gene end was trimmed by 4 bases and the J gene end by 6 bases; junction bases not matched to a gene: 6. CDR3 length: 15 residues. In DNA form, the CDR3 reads TGTGCCAGCAGTTCTCCGGGACAGGGCGCCGGGGAGCTGTTTTTT. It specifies CASSSPGQGAGELFF.

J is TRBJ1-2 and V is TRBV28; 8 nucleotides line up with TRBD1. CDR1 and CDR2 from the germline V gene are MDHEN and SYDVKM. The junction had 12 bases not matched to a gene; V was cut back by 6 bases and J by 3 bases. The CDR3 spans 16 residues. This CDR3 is CASRSDRDPLYYGYTF. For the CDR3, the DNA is TGTGCCAGCAGATCGGACAGGGACCCCCTATACTATGGCTACACCTTC.

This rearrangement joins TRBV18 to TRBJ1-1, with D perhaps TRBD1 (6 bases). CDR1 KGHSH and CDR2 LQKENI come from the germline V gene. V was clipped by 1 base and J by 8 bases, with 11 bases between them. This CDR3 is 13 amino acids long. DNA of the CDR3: TGTGCCAGCTCACCACGGGGGCAGAAGGAAGCTTTCTTT. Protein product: CASSPRGQKEAFF.

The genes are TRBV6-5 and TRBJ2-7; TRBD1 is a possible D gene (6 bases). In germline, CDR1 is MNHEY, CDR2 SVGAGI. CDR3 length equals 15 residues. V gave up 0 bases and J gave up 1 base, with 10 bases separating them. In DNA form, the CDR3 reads TGTGCCAGCAGTTACTCGACCGGACAGTCCTACGAGCAGTACTTC. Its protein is CASSYSTGQSYEQYF.

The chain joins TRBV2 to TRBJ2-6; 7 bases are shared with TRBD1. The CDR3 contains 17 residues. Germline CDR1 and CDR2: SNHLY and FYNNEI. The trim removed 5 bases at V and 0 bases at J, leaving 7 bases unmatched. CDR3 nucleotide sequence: TGTGCCAGCAGTTCGGACAGGTTTTTCTCTGGGGCCAACGTCCTGACTTTC. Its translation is CASSSDRFFSGANVLTF. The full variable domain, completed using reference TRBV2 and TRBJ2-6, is EPEVTQTPSHQVTQMGQEVILRCVPISNHLYFYWYRQILGQKVEFLVSFYNNEISEKSEIFDDQFSVERPDGSNFTLKIRSTKLEDSAMYFCASSSDRFFSGANVLTFGAGSRLTVL.

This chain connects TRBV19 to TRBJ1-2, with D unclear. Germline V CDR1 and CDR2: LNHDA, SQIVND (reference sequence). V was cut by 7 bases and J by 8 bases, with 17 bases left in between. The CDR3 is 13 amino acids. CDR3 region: CASTPSVARGYTF. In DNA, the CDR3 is TGTGCCAGTACCCCCAGCGTGGCGCGAGGCTACACCTTC.

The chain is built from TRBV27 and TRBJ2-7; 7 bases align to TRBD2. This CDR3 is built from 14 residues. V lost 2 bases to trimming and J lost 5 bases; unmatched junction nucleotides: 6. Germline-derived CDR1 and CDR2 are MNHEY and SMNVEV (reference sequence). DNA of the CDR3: TGTGCCAGCAGTTTAAGGGAGGGCCGTCACGAGCAGTACTTC. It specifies CASSLREGRHEQYF.

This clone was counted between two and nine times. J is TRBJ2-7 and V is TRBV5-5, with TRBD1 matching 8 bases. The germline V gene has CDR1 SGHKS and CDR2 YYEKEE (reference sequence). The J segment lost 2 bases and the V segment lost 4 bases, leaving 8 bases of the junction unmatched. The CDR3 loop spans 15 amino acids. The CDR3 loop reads CASSAGTGFAYEQYF. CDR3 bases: TGTGCCAGCAGCGCCGGGACAGGATTCGCCTACGAGCAGTACTTC. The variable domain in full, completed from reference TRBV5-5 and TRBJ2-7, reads DAGVTQSPTHLIKTRGQQVTLRCSPISGHKSVSWYQQVLGQGPQFIFQYYEKEERGRGNFPDRFSARQFPNYSSELNVNALLLGDSALYLCASSAGTGFAYEQYFGPGTRLTVT.